The rows below give T cell receptor beta chains drawn from one sample of a study of cytomegalovirus exposure and HLA in healthy donors. Sequencing was performed with immunoSEQ multiplex PCR; in TCRdb, only in-frame clones are kept and a portion is missing. This sample has some 130,000 clones, with about 74% found just once. The sample consisted of PBMCs. The receptors derive from a man aged 35 to 55 in good health and CMV-seronegative. Both conserved end residues are part of each CDR3. D genes are given only for firm matches. Where a row states a size, it is once, few, many or the class of an expanded clone; other rows omit it.

-	TRBV9	-	TRBJ2-6	TGTGCCAGCAGCGCGGAGGGAACTGGGGCCAACGTCCTGACTTTC	CASSAEGTGANVLTF
few	TRBV29-1	TRBD1	TRBJ1-3	TGCAGCGCATTCAGGACAGGGGGCTCTGGAAACACCATATATTTT	CSAFRTGGSGNTIYF
-	TRBV11-2	TRBD2	TRBJ2-1	TGTGCCAGCAGCGCACGGGGGGATGAGCAGTTCTTC	CASSARGDEQFF
-	TRBV5-4	-	TRBJ2-7	TGTGCCAGCAGCTTGGACACAGGGTCCTACGAGCAGTACTTC	CASSLDTGSYEQYF
-	TRBV2	-	TRBJ1-2	TGTGCCAGCCGGGACAACAGCTTTGGCTACACCTTC	CASRDNSFGYTF
-	TRBV11-1	-	TRBJ2-7	TGTGCCAGCAGTTCACCCACGACAACAACCTACGAGCAGTACTTC	CASSSPTTTTYEQYF
-	TRBV29-1	-	TRBJ1-3	TGCAGCGTTGCGGCCCCTGCGGGAGGTGGAAACACCATATATTTT	CSVAAPAGGGNTIYF
-	TRBV30	-	TRBJ2-7	TGTGCCTGGAGTGGAGTCTCCTACGAGCAGTACTTC	CAWSGVSYEQYF
-	TRBV11-2	-	TRBJ2-1	TGTGCCAGCAGGCCGGACTCCCGGCAGCAGTTCTTC	CASRPDSRQQFF
-	TRBV28	-	TRBJ1-4	TGTGCCAGCAGTTCCGGACAGCATGAAAAACTGTTTTTT	CASSSGQHEKLFF
-	TRBV15	-	TRBJ2-1	TGTGCCACCAGCAGAGAAAAACAGGGCCACAATGAGCAGTTCTTC	CATSREKQGHNEQFF
-	TRBV4-3	-	TRBJ2-4	TGCGCCAGCAGCCAAGATCTCCCAAACATTCAGTACTTC	CASSQDLPNIQYF